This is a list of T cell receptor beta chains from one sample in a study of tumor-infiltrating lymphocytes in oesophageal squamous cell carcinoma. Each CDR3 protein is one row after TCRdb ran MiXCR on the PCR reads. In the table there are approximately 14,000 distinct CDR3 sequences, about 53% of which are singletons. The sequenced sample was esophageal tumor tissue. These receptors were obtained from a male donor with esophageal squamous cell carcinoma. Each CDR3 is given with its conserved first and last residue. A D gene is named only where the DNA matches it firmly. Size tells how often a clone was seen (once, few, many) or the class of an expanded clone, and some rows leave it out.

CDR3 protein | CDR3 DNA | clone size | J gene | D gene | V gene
CASSLVGRDGRGSPLHF | TGTGCCAGCAGCTTAGTCGGGCGGGACGGAAGGGGCTCACCCCTCCACTTT | . | TRBJ1-6 | . | TRBV7-2
CAISVDRENEQFF | TGTGCCATCAGTGTGGACCGGGAGAATGAGCAGTTCTTC | . | TRBJ2-1 | . | TRBV10-3
CASSLASGIYEQYF | TGTGCCAGCAGCTTAGCTAGCGGGATCTACGAGCAGTACTTC | medium-sized | TRBJ2-7 | TRBD2 | TRBV7-2
CASGPRLEYTEAFF | TGTGCTAGTGGCCCTCGATTGGAGTACACTGAAGCTTTCTTT | . | TRBJ1-1 | . | TRBV12-5
CASSAGTGGSEQFF | TGTGCCAGCAGCGCCGGGACAGGGGGCTCTGAGCAGTTCTTC | . | TRBJ2-1 | TRBD1 | TRBV7-6
CASSPMLGQLGYTFGSGTQYF | . | . | TRBJ2-1 | . | TRBV7-2
CASSSSWTGGDEQFF | TGTGCCAGCAGCTCCTCGTGGACAGGCGGGGATGAGCAGTTCTTC | . | TRBJ2-1 | . | TRBV7-8
CASSQGDLNEQYF | TGTGCCAGCAGCCAGGGGGACCTCAATGAGCAGTACTTC | . | TRBJ2-7 | TRBD1 | TRBV7-6
CASSTWDREMGNSPLHF | TGTGCCAGCAGCACCTGGGACAGGGAAATGGGTAATTCACCCCTCCACTTC | few | TRBJ2-5 | TRBD1 | TRBV7-2
CASGPKAQYF | TGTGCCAGCGGACCGAAGGCCCAGTACTTC | few | TRBJ2-5 | . | TRBV7-2
CASTLVGRAKEAFF | TGTGCCAGTACCTTGGTAGGAAGAGCGAAAGAAGCTTTCTTT | many | TRBJ1-1 | . | TRBV19
CASSLGLAAYTDTQYF | TGCGCCAGCAGCTTGGGACTAGCGGCTTACACAGATACGCAGTATTTT | . | TRBJ2-3 | TRBD2 | TRBV5-1
CASSPDRGGSGANVLTF | TGCGCCAGCAGCCCGGACAGGGGGGGATCTGGGGCCAACGTCCTGACTTTC | many | TRBJ2-6 | TRBD1 | TRBV5-1
CASSSPVGAYEQYF | TGTGCCAGCAGTTCCCCGGTTGGGGCCTACGAGCAGTACTTC | many | TRBJ2-7 | . | TRBV27
CASSVNLAFEQYF | TGTGCCAGCAGCGTAAATTTAGCTTTCGAGCAGTACTTT | . | TRBJ1-6 | . | TRBV7-2
CASSRTGYEQFF | TGTGCCAGTAGTAGGACAGGCTACGAGCAGTTCTTC | few | TRBJ2-1 | TRBD1 | TRBV19
CATSGGFSQYF | TGTGCCACCAGTGGGGGATTTTCGCAGTATTTT | . | TRBJ2-3 | . | TRBV24-1
CASRKLLSGMHTDTQYF | TGTGCCAGTAGAAAACTCCTAAGCGGGATGCACACAGATACGCAGTATTTT | few | TRBJ2-3 | TRBD2 | TRBV19
CASRTGVNEQFF | TGTGCCAGCCGGACAGGGGTCAATGAGCAGTTCTTC | many | TRBJ2-1 | TRBD1 | TRBV28
CASSSRLAGAYNEQFF | TGTGCCAGCAGCTCCAGACTAGCGGGGGCCTACAATGAGCAGTTCTTC | medium-sized | TRBJ2-1 | TRBD2 | TRBV7-2
CASSLVGFGNEQFF | TGTGCCAGCAGCTTAGTAGGGTTTGGCAATGAGCAGTTCTTC | many | TRBJ2-1 | . | TRBV11-2
CASSAQGGQETQYF | TGTGCCAGCAGTGCACAGGGGGGACAAGAGACCCAGTACTTC | few | TRBJ2-5 | TRBD1 | TRBV27